These 17 T cell receptor beta chains share one sample of origin, sequenced in a study of shared clonotypes between healthy human individuals. TCRdb's copy holds only in-frame clones and misses some; the assay was immunoSEQ multiplex PCR. Among about 2.3 million clones listed, 92% were seen once. Sequencing was carried out using naive CD4+ T cells from PBMCs. Sample subset: CD45RA+ positively selected. The receptors come from a young man in good health. Some clones in this sample may be carry-over from other donors' samples.

On this clone itself: The sample has other DNA sequences that encode this CDR3 too. The J gene is TRBJ1-2, the V gene TRBV18; 10 nucleotides align to TRBD1. CDR3 size: 13 residues. CDR1 and CDR2 from the germline V gene are KGHSH and LQKENI. The V segment lost 3 bases and the J segment 8 bases; nucleotides outside the gene matches: 3. CDR3 in amino acids: CASSPGQGGGYTF. In nucleotides, the CDR3 is TGTGCCAGCTCACCTGGACAGGGGGGCGGCTACACCTTC.

This chain links TRBV7-6 with TRBJ2-1; possibly TRBD1 or TRBD2 for D (5 bases each). Germline V gene lookup returns CDR1 SGHVS and CDR2 FNYEAQ. CDR3 length: 15 amino acids. V dropped 0 bases and J dropped 6 bases, with 12 bases sitting between them. The CDR3 nucleotides are TGTGCCAGCAGCTTAGCGGGATATGGGGGCAATGAGCAGTTCTTC. Protein product: CASSLAGYGGNEQFF. The full variable domain, its missing parts supplied by reference TRBV7-6 and TRBJ2-1, is GAGVSQSPRYKVTKRGQDVALRCDPISGHVSLYWYRQALGQGPEFLTYFNYEAQQDKSGLPNDRFSAERPEGSISTLTIQRTEQRDSAMYRCASSLAGYGGNEQFFGPGTRLTVL.

V is TRBV5-4 and J is TRBJ2-3; TRBD1 matches at 8 bases. Germline-derived CDR1 and CDR2 are SGHNT and YYREEE (reference sequence). V trimming: 0 bases; J trimming: 2 bases; junction bases outside the gene matches: 5. The CDR3 extends over 16 amino acids. In nucleotides, the CDR3 is TGTGCCAGCAGCTTGGGGGACAGGTCTTTCACAGATACGCAGTATTTT. Its translation: CASSLGDRSFTDTQYF.

The rearrangement joins TRBV19 to TRBJ2-1; 12 nucleotides match TRBD1. Germline V CDR1 and CDR2: LNHDA, SQIVND (reference sequence). Trimming at V came to 7 bases and at J to 9 bases, leaving 10 bases not matched to a gene. The CDR3 has 15 residues. As DNA, the CDR3 is TGTGCCAGTACCCGAGGGACAGGGGGCCGCAGTGAGCAGTTCTTC. Protein product: CASTRGTGGRSEQFF.

The rearrangement joins TRBV7-9 to TRBJ2-1; 8 bases line up with TRBD2. The CDR3 is 18 residues long. Germline assignment: CDR1 SEHNR and CDR2 FQNEAQ (reference sequence). V shed 4 bases and J 4 bases; nucleotides not matched to a gene: 15. DNA of the CDR3: TGTGCCAGCAGCTCACCGAGAGGAGCGGGAGCGGCGTACAATGAGCAGTTCTTC. This codes for CASSSPRGAGAAYNEQFF.

The V call is TRBV28, the J call TRBJ1-4, with D perhaps TRBD1 (5 bases). Per the germline V gene, CDR1 is MDHEN and CDR2 is SYDVKM. The CDR3 runs to 16 residues. V gave up 2 bases and J gave up 5 bases, with 15 bases separating them. The CDR3: CASSLTRAGRNEKLFF. CDR3 nucleotide sequence: TGTGCCAGCAGTTTAACGCGGGCAGGGAGGAATGAAAAACTGTTTTTT.

V gene TRBV7-2 combines with J gene TRBJ2-3; TRBD1 or TRBD2 may be the D gene (5 bases each). CDR1 is SGHTA, CDR2 FQGNSA, per germline. There are 10 residues in the CDR3. V lost 10 bases, J lost 7 bases, and 9 bases lay in between. DNA for the CDR3: TGTGCCACCAGGGAGAATACGCAGTATTTT. Translated: CATRENTQYF.

This chain links TRBV4-1 with TRBJ2-7; 8 nucleotides agree with TRBD2. The V gene end was trimmed by 1 base and the J gene end by 0 bases; junction bases not matched to a gene: 2. CDR1 MGHRA and CDR2 YSYEKL come from the germline V gene. The CDR3 consists of 15 residues. The DNA of the CDR3 is TGCGCCAGCAGCCAAGCGGGACTAGTCTCCTACGAGCAGTACTTC. Protein product: CASSQAGLVSYEQYF.

About this clone itself: This sample also contains other DNA sequences that code for the same CDR3. This sequence joins TRBV5-1 and TRBJ2-7; 8 bases line up with TRBD2. CDR1 is SGHRS, CDR2 YFSETQ, per germline. The V and J ends lost 4 bases and 0 bases, in that order; junction bases with no gene match: 3. This CDR3 comprises 14 residues. The CDR3 bases are TGCGCCAGCAGCCCGGGGGGGGGCTCCTACGAGCAGTACTTC. Protein sequence: CASSPGGGSYEQYF.

Notes on this clone: The sample has other DNA sequences that encode this CDR3 too. This chain joins TRBV28 and TRBJ2-7; D uncertain. Trimming removed 6 bases at V and 3 bases at J, with 6 bases between. Germline CDR1 is MDHEN and CDR2 is SYDVKM. This CDR3 region has 11 residues. This chain's CDR3 is CASSLNYEQYF. The CDR3 coding sequence is TGTGCCAGCAGCCTCAACTACGAGCAGTACTTC.

The J gene is TRBJ2-5, the V gene TRBV28; 10 bases map to TRBD1. The CDR3 is 15 residues long. The ends lost 2 bases at V and 4 bases at J; junction bases unmatched: 4. The germline V gene encodes CDR1 MDHEN and CDR2 SYDVKM. The CDR3 loop is CASSLQTGGAETQYF. The CDR3 nucleotides are TGTGCCAGCAGTTTACAGACAGGGGGCGCAGAGACCCAGTACTTC.

The V gene is TRBV27, the J gene TRBJ2-1; 10 bases match TRBD2. This CDR3 has 18 residues. V was clipped by 5 bases and J by 6 bases; unmatched bases: 16. CDR1 and CDR2 (germline): MNHEY, SMNVEV (reference sequence). In DNA, the CDR3 is TGTGCCAGCAGTCGGACAGGTCCGACTAGCGGGTTAAGCAATGAGCAGTTCTTC. Protein sequence: CASSRTGPTSGLSNEQFF.

This clone was detected only once. The chain uses TRBV6-5 and TRBJ2-7, with a possible D match to TRBD1 (5 bases). Germline CDR1 MNHEY, CDR2 SVGAGI. Trimming shortened V by 6 bases and J by 7 bases, and 22 bases separated the two germline ends. This CDR3 is 15 amino acids long. The CDR3 sequence is CASRRQHTPLWEQYF. The CDR3, as DNA: TGTGCCAGCAGAAGACAGCACACCCCATTGTGGGAGCAGTACTTC.

A single count supports this clone. The V call is TRBV19, the J call TRBJ1-2; D remains ambiguous. The CDR3 has 17 amino acids. Between the trimmed V and J ends, which lost 5 bases and 6 bases, there was a span of 25 bases. Germline V gene lookup returns CDR1 LNHDA and CDR2 SQIVND (reference sequence). The CDR3 loop reads CASSRVFGDAYSHGYTF. CDR3 sequence (DNA): TGTGCCAGTAGTCGAGTTTTTGGAGATGCCTACAGCCATGGCTACACCTTC.

V is TRBV6-1 and J is TRBJ1-5; D unclear. The CDR3 length is 14 residues. Germline V gene lookup returns CDR1 MNHNS and CDR2 SASEGT. V shed 0 bases and J shed 2 bases, with 5 bases lying between them. The CDR3 is CASSEAPGNQPQHF. CDR3 DNA sequence: TGTGCCAGCAGTGAAGCCCCCGGCAATCAGCCCCAGCATTTT.

V usage is TRBV10-3 and J usage is TRBJ2-1; D gene uncertain. In germline, CDR1 is ENHRY, CDR2 SYGVKD. The germline V and J ends were trimmed by 0 bases and 11 bases, with 8 bases remaining between them. The CDR3 sequence is 12 residues long. This CDR3 is CAISESTQQQFF. As DNA, the CDR3 is TGTGCCATCAGTGAGTCGACTCAGCAGCAGTTCTTC.

The V and J genes are TRBV11-3 and TRBJ2-5; D is perhaps TRBD2 (6 bases). The length of the CDR3 is 13 residues. V lost 5 bases and J lost 4, with 11 bases in between. CDR1 and CDR2 (germline): SGHNT, YENEEA. CDR3 DNA sequence: TGTGCCAGCAGCCTGGACGGGGGAGAGACCCAGTACTTC. Its translation is CASSLDGGETQYF.